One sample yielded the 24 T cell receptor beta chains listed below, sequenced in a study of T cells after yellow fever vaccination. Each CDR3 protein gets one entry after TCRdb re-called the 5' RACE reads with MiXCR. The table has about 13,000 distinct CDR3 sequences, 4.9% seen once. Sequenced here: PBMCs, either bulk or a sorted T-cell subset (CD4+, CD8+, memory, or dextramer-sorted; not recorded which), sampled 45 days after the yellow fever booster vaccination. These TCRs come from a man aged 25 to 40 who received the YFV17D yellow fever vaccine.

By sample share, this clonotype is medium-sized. The CDR3 nucleotides read TGTGCCAGCAGTTTAGGTCTAGCCCTAAGCACAGATACGCAGTATTTT. This gives the protein CASSLGLALSTDTQYF. This chain connects TRBV12-3 or TRBV12-4 to TRBJ2-3, with a weak D call TRBD2 (5 bases). This CDR3 is 16 amino acids long. The ends were cut back, 1 base at V and 0 bases at J, with 11 bases in the middle.

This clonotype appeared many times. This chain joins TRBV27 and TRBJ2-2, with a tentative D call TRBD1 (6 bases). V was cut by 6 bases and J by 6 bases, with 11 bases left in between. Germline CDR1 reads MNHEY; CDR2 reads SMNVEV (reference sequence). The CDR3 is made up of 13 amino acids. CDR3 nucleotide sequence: TGTGCCAGCAGAACACAGGGTTCCGGGGAGCTGTTTTTT. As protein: CASRTQGSGELFF.

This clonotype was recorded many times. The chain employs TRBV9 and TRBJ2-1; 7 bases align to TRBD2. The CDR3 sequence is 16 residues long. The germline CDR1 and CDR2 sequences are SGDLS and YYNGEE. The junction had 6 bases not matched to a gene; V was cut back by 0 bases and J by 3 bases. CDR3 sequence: CASSVGFSGNYNEQFF. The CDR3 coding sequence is TGTGCCAGCAGCGTAGGCTTCAGCGGGAACTACAATGAGCAGTTCTTC.

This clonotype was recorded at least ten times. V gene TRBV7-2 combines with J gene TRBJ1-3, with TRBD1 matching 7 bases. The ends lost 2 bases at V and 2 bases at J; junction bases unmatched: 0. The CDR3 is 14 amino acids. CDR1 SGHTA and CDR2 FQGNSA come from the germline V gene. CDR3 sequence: CASSLQGAGNTIYF. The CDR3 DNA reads TGTGCCAGCAGCTTACAGGGGGCTGGAAACACCATATATTTT.

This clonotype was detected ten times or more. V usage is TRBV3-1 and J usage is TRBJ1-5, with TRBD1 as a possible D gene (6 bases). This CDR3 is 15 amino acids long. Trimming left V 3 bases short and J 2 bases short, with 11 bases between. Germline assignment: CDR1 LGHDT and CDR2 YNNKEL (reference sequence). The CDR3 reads CASSHPRGGNQPQHF. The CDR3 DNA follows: TGTGCCAGCAGCCATCCCAGGGGCGGCAATCAGCCCCAGCATTTT.

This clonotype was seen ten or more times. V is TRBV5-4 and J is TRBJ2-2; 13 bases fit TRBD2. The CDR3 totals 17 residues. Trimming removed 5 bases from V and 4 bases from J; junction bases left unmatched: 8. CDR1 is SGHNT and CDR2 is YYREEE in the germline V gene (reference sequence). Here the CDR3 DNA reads TGTGCCAGCAGACGTGGACTAGCGGGAGAAGGCACCGGGGAGCTGTTTTTT. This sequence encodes CASRRGLAGEGTGELFF.

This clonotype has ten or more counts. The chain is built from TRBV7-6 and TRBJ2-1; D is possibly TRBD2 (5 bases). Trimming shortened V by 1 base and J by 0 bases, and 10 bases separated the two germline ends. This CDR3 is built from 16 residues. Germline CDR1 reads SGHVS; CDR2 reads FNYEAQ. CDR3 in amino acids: CASSLEGAVSYNEQFF. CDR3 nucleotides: TGTGCCAGCAGCTTAGAGGGAGCGGTCTCCTACAATGAGCAGTTCTTC.

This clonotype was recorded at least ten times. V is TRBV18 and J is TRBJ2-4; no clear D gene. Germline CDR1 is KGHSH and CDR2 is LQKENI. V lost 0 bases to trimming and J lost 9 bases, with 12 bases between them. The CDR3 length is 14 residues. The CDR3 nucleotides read TGTGCCAGCTCACCACCAGACTTGCTCGGCATTCAGTACTTC. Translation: CASSPPDLLGIQYF.

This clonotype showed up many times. CDR3 bases: TGTGCCAGCAGCCCAGCGGGGGACCAAGAGACCCAGTACTTC. This gives the protein CASSPAGDQETQYF. V and J are TRBV11-2 and TRBJ2-5, with 8 bases that match TRBD2. J lost 0 bases, V lost 5 bases, and 2 bases had no gene match. CDR1 is SGHAT, CDR2 FQNNGV, per germline. The CDR3 extends over 14 amino acids.

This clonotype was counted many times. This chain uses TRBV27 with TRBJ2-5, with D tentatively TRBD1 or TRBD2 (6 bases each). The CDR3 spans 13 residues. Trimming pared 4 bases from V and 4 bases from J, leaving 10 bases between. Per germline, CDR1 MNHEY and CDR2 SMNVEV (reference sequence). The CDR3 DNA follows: TGTGCCAGCAGTTCCAGGGGAGGAGAGACCCAGTACTTC. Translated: CASSSRGGETQYF.

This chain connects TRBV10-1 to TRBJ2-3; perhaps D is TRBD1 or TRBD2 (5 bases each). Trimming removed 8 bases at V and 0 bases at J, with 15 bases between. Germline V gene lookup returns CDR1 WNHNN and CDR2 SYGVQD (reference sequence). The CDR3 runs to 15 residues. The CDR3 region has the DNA TGCGCCAGCCCCGGGACGGGTCTTAGCACAGATACGCAGTATTTT. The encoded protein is CASPGTGLSTDTQYF.

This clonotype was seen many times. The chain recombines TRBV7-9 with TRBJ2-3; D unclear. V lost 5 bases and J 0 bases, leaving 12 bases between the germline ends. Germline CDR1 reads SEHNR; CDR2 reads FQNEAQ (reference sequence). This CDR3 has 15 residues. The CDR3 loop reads CASSLPVVSTDTQYF. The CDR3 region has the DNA TGTGCCAGCAGCCTCCCGGTAGTTAGCACAGATACGCAGTATTTT.

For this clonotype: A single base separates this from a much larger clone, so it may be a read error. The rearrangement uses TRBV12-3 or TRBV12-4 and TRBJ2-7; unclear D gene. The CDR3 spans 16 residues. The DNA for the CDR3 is TGTGCCCCACAAGACCCCCGTCAGATGAAGTCCTACGAGCAGAACTTC. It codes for CAPQDPRQMKSYEQNF.

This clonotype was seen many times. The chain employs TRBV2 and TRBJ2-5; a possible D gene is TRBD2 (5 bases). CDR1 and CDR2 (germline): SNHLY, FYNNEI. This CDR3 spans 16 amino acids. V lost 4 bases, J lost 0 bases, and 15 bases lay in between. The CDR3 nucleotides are TGTGCCAGCAGTGGTTCGGGGTTAGGAGACCAAGAGACCCAGTACTTC. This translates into CASSGSGLGDQETQYF.

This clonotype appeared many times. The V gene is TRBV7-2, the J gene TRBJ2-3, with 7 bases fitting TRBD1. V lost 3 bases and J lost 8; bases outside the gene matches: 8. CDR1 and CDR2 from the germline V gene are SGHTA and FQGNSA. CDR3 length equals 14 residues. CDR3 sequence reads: CASSFGGSGGTQYF. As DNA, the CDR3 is TGTGCCAGCAGCTTTGGGGGCTCAGGGGGTACGCAGTATTTT.

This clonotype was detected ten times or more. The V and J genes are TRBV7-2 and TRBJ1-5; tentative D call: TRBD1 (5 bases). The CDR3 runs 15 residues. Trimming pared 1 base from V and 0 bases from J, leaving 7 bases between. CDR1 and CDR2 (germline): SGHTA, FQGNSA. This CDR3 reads CASSLGGYSNQPQHF. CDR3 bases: TGTGCCAGCAGCTTAGGGGGGTATAGCAATCAGCCCCAGCATTTT.

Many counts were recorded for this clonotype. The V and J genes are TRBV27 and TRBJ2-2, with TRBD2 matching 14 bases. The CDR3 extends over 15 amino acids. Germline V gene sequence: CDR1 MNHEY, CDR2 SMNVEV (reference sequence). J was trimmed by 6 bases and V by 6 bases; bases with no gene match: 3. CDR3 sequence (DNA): TGTGCCAGCAGCCGGGGACTAGCGGGAGCCGGGGAGCTGTTTTTT. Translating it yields CASSRGLAGAGELFF.

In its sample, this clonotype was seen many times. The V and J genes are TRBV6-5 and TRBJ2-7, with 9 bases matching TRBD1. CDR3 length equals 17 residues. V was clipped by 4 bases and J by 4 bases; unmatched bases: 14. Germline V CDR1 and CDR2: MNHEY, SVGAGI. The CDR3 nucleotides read TGTGCCAGCAGTTTCGGGACAGGGTTAGACTTAGGGTACGAGCAGTACTTC. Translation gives CASSFGTGLDLGYEQYF.

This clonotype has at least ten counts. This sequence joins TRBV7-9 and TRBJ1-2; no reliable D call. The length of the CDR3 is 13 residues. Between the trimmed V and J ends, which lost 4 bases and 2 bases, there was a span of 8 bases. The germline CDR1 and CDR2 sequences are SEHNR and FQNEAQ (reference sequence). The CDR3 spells CASSSGPNYGYTF. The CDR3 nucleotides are TGTGCCAGCAGCTCCGGCCCCAACTATGGCTACACCTTC.

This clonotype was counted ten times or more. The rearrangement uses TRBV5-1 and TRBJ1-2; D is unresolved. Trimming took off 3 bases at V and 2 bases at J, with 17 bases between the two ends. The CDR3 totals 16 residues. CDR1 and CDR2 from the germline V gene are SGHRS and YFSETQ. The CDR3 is CASSSEPGLRNYGYTF. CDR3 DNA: TGCGCCAGCAGCTCAGAACCGGGCCTTAGGAACTATGGCTACACCTTC.

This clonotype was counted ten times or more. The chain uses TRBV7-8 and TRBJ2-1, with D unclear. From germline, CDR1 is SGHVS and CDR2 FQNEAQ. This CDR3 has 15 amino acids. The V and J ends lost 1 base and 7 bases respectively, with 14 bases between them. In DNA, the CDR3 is TGTGCCAGCAGCTTAGATGACTCGTCAAGTAATGAGCAGTTCTTC. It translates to CASSLDDSSSNEQFF.

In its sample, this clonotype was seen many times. The CDR3 spells CASGPPGAAGYEQYF. The DNA of the CDR3 is TGTGCTAGTGGCCCCCCCGGCGCAGCGGGGTACGAGCAGTACTTC. The chain joins TRBV12-5 to TRBJ2-7; TRBD2 agrees at 7 bases. Germline assignment: CDR1 LGHNT and CDR2 FRNRAP. The CDR3 contains 15 residues. Trimming took 6 bases from V and 4 from J; bases not matched to a gene: 12.

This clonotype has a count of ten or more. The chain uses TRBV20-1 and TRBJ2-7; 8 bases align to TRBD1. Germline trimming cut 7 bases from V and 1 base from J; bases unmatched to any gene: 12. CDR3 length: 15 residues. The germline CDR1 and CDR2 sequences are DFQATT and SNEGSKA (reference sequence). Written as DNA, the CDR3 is TGCAGTGTTGAGAGGACAGGGCTAAATTCCTACGAGCAGTACTTC. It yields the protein CSVERTGLNSYEQYF.

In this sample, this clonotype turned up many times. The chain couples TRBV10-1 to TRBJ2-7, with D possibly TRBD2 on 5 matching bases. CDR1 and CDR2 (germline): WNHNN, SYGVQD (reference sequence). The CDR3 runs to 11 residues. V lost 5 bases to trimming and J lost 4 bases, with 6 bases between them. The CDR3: CASSRGYEQYF. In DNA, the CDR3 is TGCGCCAGCAGTCGGGGATACGAGCAGTACTTC.